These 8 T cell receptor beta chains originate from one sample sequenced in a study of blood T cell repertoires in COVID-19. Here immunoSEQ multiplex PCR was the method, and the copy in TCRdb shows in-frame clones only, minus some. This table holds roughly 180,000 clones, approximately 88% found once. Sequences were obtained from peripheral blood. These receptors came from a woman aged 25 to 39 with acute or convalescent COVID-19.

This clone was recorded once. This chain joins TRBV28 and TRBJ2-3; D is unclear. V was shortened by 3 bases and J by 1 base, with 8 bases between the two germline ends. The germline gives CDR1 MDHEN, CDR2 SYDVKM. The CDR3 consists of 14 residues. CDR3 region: CASSFSRRTDTQYF. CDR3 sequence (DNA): TGTGCCAGCAGTTTTTCGCGGCGCACAGATACGCAGTATTTT.

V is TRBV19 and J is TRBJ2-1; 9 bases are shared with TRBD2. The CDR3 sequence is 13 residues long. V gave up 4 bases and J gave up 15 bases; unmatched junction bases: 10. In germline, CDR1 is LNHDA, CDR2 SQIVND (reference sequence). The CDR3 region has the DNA TGTGCCAGTAGTACCGGAGAGCGGGAGGTTAGGTTCTTC. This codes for CASSTGEREVRFF.

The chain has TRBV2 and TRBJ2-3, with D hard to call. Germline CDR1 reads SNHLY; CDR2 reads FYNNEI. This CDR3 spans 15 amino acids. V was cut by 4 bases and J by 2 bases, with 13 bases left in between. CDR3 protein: CASSARVPPTDTQYF. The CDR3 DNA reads TGTGCCAGCAGTGCTCGGGTTCCCCCCACAGATACGCAGTATTTT.

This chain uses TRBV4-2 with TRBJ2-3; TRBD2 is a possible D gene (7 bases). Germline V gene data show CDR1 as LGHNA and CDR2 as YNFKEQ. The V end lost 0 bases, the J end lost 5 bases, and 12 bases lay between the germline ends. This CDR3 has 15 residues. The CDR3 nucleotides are TGTGCCAGCAGCCAAGAGGGGGGGCGTGGAGATACGCAGTATTTT. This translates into CASSQEGGRGDTQYF.

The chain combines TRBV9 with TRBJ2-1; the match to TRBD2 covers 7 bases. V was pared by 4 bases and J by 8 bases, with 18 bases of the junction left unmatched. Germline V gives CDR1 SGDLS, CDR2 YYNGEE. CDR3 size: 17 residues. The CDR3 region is CASSRTHSPAGADEQFF. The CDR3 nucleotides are TGTGCCAGCAGCCGGACCCATTCTCCGGCGGGAGCCGATGAGCAGTTCTTC.

CDR3 sequence reads: CASEGEPSSEQFF. The CDR3 nucleotides read TGTGCCAGCGAGGGGGAGCCTTCCAGTGAGCAGTTCTTC. The genes are TRBV7-6 and TRBJ2-1; tentative D call: TRBD1 (6 bases). The CDR3 loop spans 13 amino acids. V dropped 8 bases and J dropped 9 bases, with 17 bases sitting between them. The germline gives CDR1 SGHVS, CDR2 FNYEAQ.

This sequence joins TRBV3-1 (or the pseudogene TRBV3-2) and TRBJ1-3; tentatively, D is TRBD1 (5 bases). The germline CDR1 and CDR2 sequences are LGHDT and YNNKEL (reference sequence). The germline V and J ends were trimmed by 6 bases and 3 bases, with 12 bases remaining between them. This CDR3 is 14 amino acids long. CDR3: CASRDSGYGNTIYF. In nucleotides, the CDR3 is TGTGCCAGCAGAGACAGTGGATATGGAAACACCATATATTTT.

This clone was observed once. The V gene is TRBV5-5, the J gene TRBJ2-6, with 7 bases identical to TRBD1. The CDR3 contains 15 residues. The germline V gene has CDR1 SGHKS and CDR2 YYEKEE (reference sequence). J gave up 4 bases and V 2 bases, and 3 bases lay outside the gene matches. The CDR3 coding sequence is TGTGCCAGCAGCTTTACAGGGGACGGGGCCAACGTCCTGACTTTC. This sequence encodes CASSFTGDGANVLTF.